Listed below are T cell receptor beta chains from one sample, sequenced in a study of T cells in Graves' hyperthyroidism and ophthalmopathy. TCRdb re-called the multiplex PCR reads through MiXCR, storing one row per CDR3 protein. Altogether about 380,000 distinct CDR3 sequences are present, around a sixth being singletons, with the ten largest covering 35% to 45%. The sample comprised blood. These receptors originate from a man aged 18 to 29 with Graves' ophthalmopathy. Both conserved end residues are part of each CDR3.

TRBV5-6	TRBJ2-1	CASSSDRLYSGGSYNEQFF
TRBV24-1	TRBJ2-5	CATSFRGGKTQYF
TRBV2	TRBJ1-4	CASTRDNEKLFF
TRBV6-1	TRBJ2-3	CASSEPGQGPYTQYF
TRBV2	TRBJ2-2	CASLRVENTGELFF
TRBV6-1	TRBJ2-1	CASSAQARGEQFF
TRBV24-1	TRBJ2-7	CATSVGTGQAPYEQYF
TRBV18	TRBJ2-5	CASSPPDGQGIQETQYF
TRBV27	TRBJ1-2	CASSLGTGNGYTF
TRBV5-1	TRBJ1-1	CASSLNSGVANTEAFF
TRBV29-1	TRBJ2-1	CSVEGPGDEQFF
TRBV2	TRBJ2-1	CASVGGGEQFF
TRBV7-9	TRBJ2-1	CASSLVTGDPPGEQFF
TRBV6-1	TRBJ1-1	CASRGPGDTEAFF
TRBV9	TRBJ1-2	CASSSRVDRKLNYGYTF
TRBV6-1	TRBJ2-5	CASSGQYQETQYF
TRBV20-1	TRBJ2-1	CSARGSRDKPIYEQFF
TRBV6-4	TRBJ1-2	CASSDSGFGPYYGYTF
TRBV4-1	TRBJ2-7	CASSHGTVREQYF
TRBV29-1	TRBJ1-1	CSVEDGTGGGHTEAFF
TRBV12-3/TRBV12-4	TRBJ1-1	CASSFGGRVQAFF
TRBV2	TRBJ2-3	CASMAGGPDTQYF
TRBV5-1	TRBJ1-1	CASSLITGANTEAFF
TRBV7-8	TRBJ2-1	CASSFNTGRIEQFF
TRBV20-1	TRBJ1-6	CSASGGDNSPLHF
TRBV11-2	TRBJ2-2	CASSSRLVLGWTGELFF
TRBV7-3	TRBJ2-1	CASSLRTSVTNEQFF
TRBV6-5	TRBJ1-3	CASSYRASGGNTIYF
TRBV2	TRBJ1-3	CASSGEGAGNTIYF
TRBV6-4	TRBJ1-6	CASSDTANSPLHF
TRBV7-9	TRBJ1-6	CASSEAAYNSPLHF
TRBV11-2	TRBJ2-5	CASSLGDMNQETQYF
TRBV7-9	TRBJ2-1	CASSSSAGSNEQFF
TRBV12-3/TRBV12-4	TRBJ2-3	CASRPLASSSTDTQYF
TRBV12-3/TRBV12-4	TRBJ1-5	CASSFSTGREPQHF
TRBV4-1	TRBJ2-7	CASSQETGTYEQYF
TRBV9	TRBJ1-2	CASSVDGGYGYTF
TRBV27	TRBJ2-5	CASSSGTRGDQYF
TRBV4-1	TRBJ2-7	CASSIARMSSYEQYF
TRBV3-1	TRBJ2-1	CASSQWTGSYNEQFF
TRBV6-1	TRBJ1-5	CASSESGTGPGPQHF
TRBV5-1	TRBJ1-5	CASSLDYGNQPQHF
TRBV28	TRBJ1-1	CASSAYGRWTEAFF
TRBV5-1	TRBJ2-5	CASSLSKGETQYF
TRBV12-5	TRBJ2-1	CASGLERGEQFF
TRBV11-3	TRBJ2-3	CASSLGLAGVGDTQYF
TRBV27	TRBJ2-2	CASSSHTGSDTGELFF
TRBV24-1	TRBJ2-1	CATSALNNGQFF
TRBV12-3/TRBV12-4	TRBJ2-1	CASSLVRKDEQFF
TRBV2	TRBJ1-1	CASRLASAGKNTEAFF
TRBV7-3	TRBJ2-1	CASQPGQIFHNEQFF